The present T cell receptor (beta chain) was sequenced within a study of control samples from healthy donors and cancer patients (dated by TCRdb to 2019 to 2021). The receptor library was made with the immunoSEQ multiplex PCR assay. TCRdb limited this immuneACCESS table to in-frame rearrangements with V and J called. A share of clones is missing; checked studies link under half to unresolved V genes, and the rest is unexplained. Present in this sample are about 150,000 clones, 92% of which were seen just once. 0.65% to 0.75% of the sample belongs to the ten largest clones. Comments on this clone: Its recognized antigen is unknown. Base quality data are lacking; no much larger clone is found one base away.

V is cut back by 5 bases and J by 1 base, with 4 bases in the junction unmatched. Per the germline V gene, SGHTA is the CDR1 and FQGNSA is the CDR2. From the cysteine up to the phenylalanine, the CDR3 has a length of 16 residues. The only DNA kept is the CDR3, 48 bases in frame from the first base. The source material was blood. This clonotype was obtained from a woman aged 30 to 39 in good health. Recombination linked TRBV7-2 to TRBJ2-3, with TRBD2 identical over 12 junction bases. The DNA is as follows: TGTGCCAGCAGCCCCCGACTAGCGGGGGGCACAGATACGCAGTATTTT. Its amino acids are CASSPRLAGGTDTQYF.